The entry below gives a single T cell receptor beta chain sequence along with its context. CDR1 and CDR2 from the germline V gene are MDHEN and SYDVKM. J gave up 6 bases and V 6 bases, and 7 bases lay outside the gene matches. This CDR3 is 14 amino acids long. Individuals drawn from 24 US areas were about 18 to 100 years old. Sequencing was performed with immunoSEQ multiplex PCR; in TCRdb, only in-frame clones are kept and a portion is missing. The data contain around 450,000 clones, roughly 87% of them singletons. This sample is drawn from a study of blood T cell repertoires in COVID-19. Study summary: Italy, Spain and the United States were the sources of the convalescent and acute COVID-19 samples.

The chain employs TRBV28 and TRBJ1-5, with 8 bases lining up with TRBD1. The sequence was collected from a man in his late teens or twenties who had recovered from COVID-19. Sequencing input: PBMCs or T cells enriched from blood (not recorded which). CDR3 coding DNA: TGTGCCAGCAGCCGACAGGGGAGCGGTCAGCCCCAGCATTTT. It translates to CASSRQGSGQPQHF.